One and the same sample provided the 20 T cell receptor beta chains below, sequenced in a study of CD8 T cells in ankylosing spondylitis. One entry per CDR3 protein, called by TCRdb with MiXCR from the 5' RACE reads. Found here are fewer than 350,000 distinct CDR3 sequences, more than 9% of them singletons; the top ten hold around 8.4%. The source material was blood, either unsorted or a sorted T cell fraction (not recorded which). These receptor sequences come from a female donor with ankylosing spondylitis or in good health (not recorded which).

This clonotype has just a few counts. V and J are TRBV12-3 or TRBV12-4 and TRBJ1-2; 7 nucleotides align to TRBD1. The CDR3 has 15 residues. V gave up 6 bases and J gave up 3 bases; unmatched junction bases: 10. The CDR3 DNA reads TGTGCCAGCAGAGGTCAGGGGGGCAATCACTATGGCTACACCTTC. This sequence encodes CASRGQGGNHYGYTF.

This clonotype was observed many times. The chain joins TRBV12-3 or TRBV12-4 to TRBJ2-2; D tentatively fits TRBD1 or TRBD2 (5 bases each). Between the trimmed V and J ends, which lost 5 bases and 4 bases, there was a span of 14 bases. The CDR3 extends over 15 amino acids. The CDR3 DNA reads TGTGCCAGCAGTGCCGGGGCAGACGCCACCGGGGAGCTGTTTTTT. Translating it yields CASSAGADATGELFF.

The table lists this clonotype with many counts. The chain recombines TRBV7-9 with TRBJ1-1, with D unresolved. CDR3 length equals 12 residues. Germline V gives CDR1 SEHNR, CDR2 FQNEAQ (reference sequence). Trimming shortened V by 9 bases and J by 1 base, and 9 bases separated the two germline ends. As DNA, the CDR3 is TGTGCCAGTAGCCCATCGAACACTGAAGCTTTCTTT. This sequence encodes CASSPSNTEAFF.

This sequence joins TRBV20-1 and TRBJ1-5, with 8 bases lining up with TRBD1. Germline loops: CDR1 DFQATT, CDR2 SNEGSKA (reference sequence). CDR3 length equals 15 residues. V shed 1 base and J 2 bases; nucleotides not matched to a gene: 4. The CDR3 region has the DNA TGCAGTGCTAGAGGACAGACAGGGGGCAATCAGCCCCAGCATTTT. Protein sequence: CSARGQTGGNQPQHF.

This clonotype was detected a few times. The chain is built from TRBV5-1 and TRBJ1-1, with TRBD1 as a possible D gene (5 bases). The V gene lost 2 bases and the J gene lost 1 base, with 18 bases spanning the gap. Per the germline V gene, CDR1 is SGHRS and CDR2 is YFSETQ. The CDR3 loop spans 17 amino acids. CDR3 nucleotides: TGCGCCAGCAGCTTCGGGGCTCATTCCGGGGGGAACACTGAAGCTTTCTTT. Its translation is CASSFGAHSGGNTEAFF.

This clonotype was counted ten times or more. The rearrangement joins TRBV15 to TRBJ2-3; TRBD2 might be the D (6 bases). Germline-derived CDR1 and CDR2 are LNHNV and YYDKDF (reference sequence). Trimming pared 0 bases from V and 5 bases from J, leaving 9 bases between. The CDR3 has 14 amino acids. The CDR3 sequence is CATSRDGGIDTQYF. DNA for the CDR3: TGTGCCACCAGCAGAGATGGAGGGATAGATACGCAGTATTTT.

This clonotype was detected only a few times. This chain links TRBV20-1 with TRBJ2-1, with TRBD2 matching 10 bases. Germline-derived CDR1 and CDR2 are DFQATT and SNEGSKA (reference sequence). The CDR3 extends over 18 amino acids. J was trimmed by 2 bases and V by 2 bases; bases with no gene match: 12. CDR3 sequence (DNA): TGCAGTGCTAGACCCCGACTAGCGGGTAACTATCCCTACAATGAGCAGTTCTTC. It specifies CSARPRLAGNYPYNEQFF.

This clonotype was recorded many times. CDR3 in DNA: TGTGCCAGCAGCGTAGCGGTGGATCCAAGGGGTGGCTACACCTTC. As protein: CASSVAVDPRGGYTF. The J gene is TRBJ1-2, the V gene TRBV9, with D possibly being TRBD1 (5 bases). CDR1 and CDR2 from the germline V gene are SGDLS and YYNGEE. The germline V and J ends were trimmed by 0 bases and 7 bases, with 16 bases remaining between them. The CDR3 extends over 15 amino acids.

This clonotype was counted at least ten times. The chain joins TRBV9 to TRBJ2-2; maybe TRBD2 (6 bases). V was shortened by 0 bases and J by 3 bases, with 9 bases between the two germline ends. The CDR3 consists of 15 residues. The germline V gene encodes CDR1 SGDLS and CDR2 YYNGEE. CDR3 sequence: CASSVGRGDTGELFF. CDR3 coding DNA: TGTGCCAGCAGCGTAGGGCGGGGTGACACCGGGGAGCTGTTTTTT.

This clonotype was counted many times. The V call is TRBV5-1, the J call TRBJ1-1; the D gene is possibly TRBD1 (6 bases). The CDR3 spans 12 residues. The V gene's germline CDR1 is SGHRS and CDR2 YFSETQ. Deletions cut 3 bases from V and 6 bases from J, with 9 bases between. CDR3 sequence reads: CASSSQGSEAFF. CDR3 in DNA: TGCGCCAGCAGCTCACAGGGTTCTGAAGCTTTCTTT.

Ten or more counts support this clonotype. This chain uses TRBV25-1 with TRBJ2-1; D perhaps matches TRBD2 (6 bases). Trimming removed 1 base at V and 2 bases at J, with 9 bases between. This CDR3 contains 15 residues. The V gene's germline CDR1 is MGHDK and CDR2 SYGVNS. The CDR3 here is CASSEFQRAYNEQFF. In nucleotides, the CDR3 is TGTGCCAGCAGTGAATTCCAGCGGGCCTACAATGAGCAGTTCTTC.

This clonotype was seen more than once but under ten times. CDR3 amino acids: CASSPNDQPQHF. The CDR3 nucleotides are TGTGCCAGCAGTCCCAATGATCAGCCCCAGCATTTT. The rearrangement links TRBV12-3 or TRBV12-4 to TRBJ1-5, with D unresolved. V lost 5 bases to trimming and J lost 5 bases, with 7 bases between them. The CDR3 runs to 12 residues.

This clonotype occurred many times. CDR3 protein: CASSLKQGSTGELFF. In nucleotides, the CDR3 is TGTGCCAGCAGTTTGAAACAGGGGAGCACCGGGGAGCTGTTTTTT. V is TRBV12-3 or TRBV12-4 and J is TRBJ2-2; 7 bases are a match to TRBD1. Losses at the gene ends were 3 bases for V and 4 bases for J; bases not matched to a gene: 5. This CDR3 is built from 15 residues.

This clonotype showed up many times. The chain combines TRBV12-3 or TRBV12-4 with TRBJ2-3, with D hard to call. The V end lost 9 bases, the J end lost 1 base, and 8 bases lay between the germline ends. This CDR3 has 12 residues. The CDR3 here is CASSGRTDTQYF. The DNA of the CDR3 is TGTGCCAGTTCGGGCCGCACAGATACGCAGTATTTT.

This clonotype showed up many times. At one boundary the junction diverges from the germline segment, which might be a read error. The chain has TRBV7-7 and TRBJ2-1; perhaps TRBD2 as D (5 bases). Germline lookup yields CDR1 SSHAT and CDR2 FNYEAQ (reference sequence). This CDR3 spans 14 amino acids. As DNA, the CDR3 is TGTGCTAGCAGCCCCCTATCTAGAGGGAATGAGCAGTTCTTC. Amino acid sequence: CASSPLSRGNEQFF.

This clonotype has more than one count but fewer than ten. The chain carries TRBV14 and TRBJ2-1; no clear D. Looked up from germline, CDR1 is SGHDN and CDR2 is FVKESK. V dropped 4 bases and J dropped 6 bases, with 13 bases sitting between them. The CDR3 has 14 residues. CDR3 in amino acids: CASSPEMRPNEQFF. The CDR3 nucleotides are TGTGCCAGCAGCCCGGAAATGAGGCCCAATGAGCAGTTCTTC.

This clonotype was counted at least ten times. The CDR3 DNA is TGCAGTGCTCCGGGACAGGGGGGAGGTTTAGGAAAACTGTTTTTT. Residues: CSAPGQGGGLGKLFF. The chain is built from TRBV20-1 and TRBJ1-4; 11 bases are shared with TRBD1. The ends lost 5 bases at V and 10 bases at J; junction bases unmatched: 12. From germline, CDR1 is DFQATT and CDR2 SNEGSKA (reference sequence). The CDR3 has 15 amino acids.

This clonotype has a count of ten or more. This chain joins TRBV5-1 and TRBJ2-1; no definite D call. Trimming left V 2 bases short and J 0 bases short, with 6 bases between. CDR1 is SGHRS, CDR2 YFSETQ, per germline. CDR3 size: 14 residues. The CDR3: CASSFGDSYNEQFF. For the CDR3, the DNA is TGCGCCAGCAGCTTTGGCGACTCCTACAATGAGCAGTTCTTC.

This clonotype was observed a few times. The V call is TRBV5-1, the J call TRBJ2-5; the D gene could be TRBD1 or TRBD2 (5 bases each). This CDR3 region has 16 residues. The V gene's germline CDR1 is SGHRS and CDR2 YFSETQ. V lost 2 bases and J 6 bases, leaving 20 bases between the germline ends. This CDR3 is CASSFDPGRQLKTQYF. The CDR3 DNA follows: TGCGCCAGCAGCTTCGACCCGGGACGACAACTAAAGACCCAGTACTTC.

The V gene is TRBV7-2, the J gene TRBJ2-5; no clear D. Germline V gene sequence: CDR1 SGHTA, CDR2 FQGNSA. Trimming took off 4 bases at V and 4 bases at J, with 16 bases between the two ends. The CDR3 extends over 15 amino acids. CDR3 amino acids: CASSSSPKPPETQYF. The DNA of the CDR3 is TGTGCCAGCAGCTCCTCCCCGAAACCCCCAGAGACCCAGTACTTC.